The 16 T cell receptor beta chains listed next were all sequenced from one sample in a study of chemoradiotherapy in HPV16-positive cancers. Assay: immunoSEQ multiplex PCR; the TCRdb copy retains only in-frame clones and omits some. Of roughly 10,000 clones listed, 74% were seen once; the top ten hold approximately 35%. Sample acquisition took place from a patient who underwent chemoradiotherapy. The receptors come from a human donor with HPV-associated anogenital cancer.

The chain is built from TRBV19 and TRBJ2-1, with D uncertain. The length of the CDR3 is 14 residues. V dropped 2 bases and J dropped 9 bases, with 14 bases sitting between them. Germline V gene data show CDR1 as LNHDA and CDR2 as SQIVND (reference sequence). The CDR3 region is CASSIFPRSPEQFF. CDR3 DNA: TGTGCCAGTAGTATATTCCCCAGGAGCCCTGAGCAGTTCTTC.

The gene calls are TRBV13 and TRBJ2-3, with 10 nucleotides matching TRBD2. V trimming: 1 base; J trimming: 1 base; junction bases outside the gene matches: 8. CDR3 length equals 18 residues. CDR1 PRHDT and CDR2 FYEKMQ come from the germline V gene (reference sequence). The DNA of the CDR3 is TGTGCCAGCAGCTTAGCCCGATTCCTAGCGGGAGGCACAGATACGCAGTATTTT. Translated, it gives CASSLARFLAGGTDTQYF. Full variable domain (remainder filled in from reference TRBV13 and TRBJ2-3): AAGVIQSPRHLIKEKRETATLKCYPIPRHDTVYWYQQGPGQDPQFLISFYEKMQSDKGSIPDRFSAQQFSDYHSELNMSSLELGDSALYFCASSLARFLAGGTDTQYFGPGTRLTVL.

This sequence joins TRBV7-6 and TRBJ2-3; maybe TRBD2 (6 bases). V was shortened by 4 bases and J by 6 bases, with 14 bases between the two germline ends. The CDR3 extends over 14 amino acids. The germline gives CDR1 SGHVS, CDR2 FNYEAQ. This CDR3 reads CASSSGDARDTQYF. For the CDR3, the DNA is TGTGCCAGCAGCTCGGGGGACGCACGCGATACGCAGTATTTT.

This sequence joins TRBV9 and TRBJ2-2; D is uncertain. This CDR3 region has 16 residues. V was trimmed by 4 bases and J by 4 bases, leaving 17 bases between them. The V gene's germline CDR1 is SGDLS and CDR2 YYNGEE. The CDR3 loop is CASSTWIDSPTGELFF. CDR3 bases: TGTGCCAGCAGCACCTGGATAGATTCCCCCACCGGGGAGCTGTTTTTT.

V and J are TRBV7-2 and TRBJ2-3; TRBD2 matches 8 bases. Germline CDR1 is SGHTA and CDR2 is FQGNSA. Trimming removed 4 bases from V and 5 bases from J; junction bases left unmatched: 5. The CDR3 has 14 amino acids. In DNA, the CDR3 is TGTGCCAGCAGCTACTCACGGGGGGGAGATACGCAGTATTTT. Residues: CASSYSRGGDTQYF. Based on the CDR3 plus reference TRBV7-2 and TRBJ2-3, the full variable domain is GAGVSQSPSNKVTEKGKDVELRCDPISGHTALYWYRQSLGQGLEFLIYFQGNSAPDKSGLPSDRFSAERTGGSVSTLTIQRTQQEDSAVYLCASSYSRGGDTQYFGPGTRLTVL.

The CDR3: CASSPGTEPSYEQYF. In DNA, the CDR3 is TGTGCCAGCAGTCCGGGGACGGAGCCCTCCTACGAGCAGTACTTC. The chain employs TRBV28 and TRBJ2-7; D may be TRBD1 or TRBD2 (5 bases each). The CDR3 runs 15 residues. V lost 5 bases, J lost 0 bases, and 14 bases lay in between. The germline gives CDR1 MDHEN, CDR2 SYDVKM.

This rearrangement joins TRBV2 to TRBJ2-3; 9 bases align to TRBD2. J was trimmed by 5 bases and V by 7 bases; bases with no gene match: 10. Germline CDR1 SNHLY, CDR2 FYNNEI. The CDR3 runs 15 residues. The CDR3 nucleotides are TGTGCCAGCAATTGGGCTAGCGGGATTGGAGATACGCAGTATTTT. Translation gives CASNWASGIGDTQYF.

The chain employs TRBV11-2 and TRBJ1-3; tentative D call: TRBD1 (6 bases). The germline V gene encodes CDR1 SGHAT and CDR2 FQNNGV. The V end lost 4 bases, the J end lost 3 bases, and 16 bases lay between the germline ends. The CDR3 is 16 residues long. CDR3 region: CASSWLRGRRGNTIYF. The DNA of the CDR3 is TGTGCCAGCAGCTGGCTAAGGGGGAGGCGTGGAAACACCATATATTTT.

The sample holds a few counts of this clone. The chain links TRBV28 to TRBJ1-2; TRBD1 agrees at 8 bases. V was clipped by 7 bases and J by 3 bases; unmatched bases: 10. Germline values: CDR1 MDHEN, CDR2 SYDVKM. This CDR3 comprises 15 residues. CDR3 loop: CASNPGQGTYYGYTF. The DNA for the CDR3 is TGTGCCAGCAATCCAGGACAGGGAACCTACTATGGCTACACCTTC.

The chain combines TRBV4-3 with TRBJ1-2; TRBD1 agrees at 8 bases. V shed 2 bases and J 12 bases; nucleotides not matched to a gene: 14. This CDR3 comprises 15 residues. The germline V gene encodes CDR1 LGHNA and CDR2 YSLEER. The CDR3 region is CASSQSIGQGVGNTF. The CDR3 DNA sequence: TGCGCCAGCAGCCAAAGCATCGGACAGGGTGTAGGAAACACCTTC.

This chain uses TRBV15 with TRBJ1-5, with 9 bases lining up with TRBD1. CDR3 length: 16 residues. The germline gives CDR1 LNHNV, CDR2 YYDKDF (reference sequence). Trimming took 4 bases from V and 3 from J; bases not matched to a gene: 7. The CDR3 reads CATSNWDRVSNQPQHF. Written as DNA, the CDR3 is TGTGCCACCAGCAATTGGGACAGGGTGTCCAATCAGCCCCAGCATTTT.

The genes are TRBV7-3 and TRBJ2-3; 10 positions match TRBD2. After removal of 4 bases from V and 6 bases from J, the junction contained 16 bases not matched to a gene. CDR1 is SGHTA and CDR2 is FQGTGA in the germline V gene. This CDR3 is 18 amino acids long. CDR3 DNA sequence: TGTGCCAGCAGCTCAAGGACTAGCGGACACTTAAAAGCGGATACGCAGTATTTT. This sequence encodes CASSSRTSGHLKADTQYF. Drawing the rest from reference TRBV7-3 and TRBJ2-3, the complete variable domain is GAGVSQTPSNKVTEKGKYVELRCDPISGHTALYWYRQSLGQGPEFLIYFQGTGAADDSGLPNDRFFAVRPEGSVSTLKIQRTERGDSAVYLCASSSRTSGHLKADTQYFGPGTRLTVL.

This rearrangement joins TRBV7-6 to TRBJ2-7; possible D gene TRBD2, 6 bases. V gave up 4 bases and J gave up 6 bases, with 13 bases separating them. This CDR3 has 13 residues. The germline V gene has CDR1 SGHVS and CDR2 FNYEAQ. The CDR3 DNA reads as TGTGCCAGCAGCTCCCGGGAGCTCCTCGAGCAGTACTTC. Residues: CASSSRELLEQYF.

The chain couples TRBV19 to TRBJ2-1; 9 bases are shared with TRBD1. Germline CDR1 is LNHDA and CDR2 is SQIVND (reference sequence). CDR3 length: 15 residues. Trimming at V came to 3 bases and at J to 7 bases, leaving 7 bases not matched to a gene. In DNA, the CDR3 is TGTGCCAGTAGTATGGGACAGGGTGGAAGTAATGAGCAGTTCTTC. It translates to CASSMGQGGSNEQFF.

The J gene is TRBJ2-7, the V gene TRBV21-1. TRBV21-1 is a known pseudogene. The CDR3 sequence is 15 residues long. CDR3 DNA: TGTGCCAGCAGCCGCCCCGGGCAAAACTCCTACGAGCAGTACGTC. It is translated as CASSRPGQNSYEQYV.

This clone was detected a few times. V is TRBV13 and J is TRBJ2-5; D might be TRBD1 (6 bases). The CDR3 is 14 residues long. The germline V and J ends were trimmed by 0 bases and 7 bases, with 12 bases remaining between them. Germline CDR1 reads PRHDT; CDR2 reads FYEKMQ (reference sequence). The DNA of the CDR3 is TGTGCCAGCAGCTTAGGACAGGGATTCGGGACCCAGTACTTC. It specifies CASSLGQGFGTQYF.